The 3 T cell receptor beta chains below all came from one sample that was sequenced in a study of PD-1 blockade in classical Hodgkin lymphoma. The time point was: cycle 4 day 1 (C4D1), after less than 7 weeks of nivolumab. After autologous stem cell transplantation all patients relapsed, and prior brentuximab vedotin exposure differed between cohorts. Using immunoSEQ multiplex PCR, the repertoire was profiled, and TCRdb retains in-frame clones only, with some absent. The sample contains 20,000 to 25,000 clones, more than 65% of which appear only once. This specimen consisted of peripheral blood mononuclear cells (PBMCs), obtained before the fourth cycle of nivolumab. The receptor set was obtained from a human donor with classical Hodgkin lymphoma.

The gene calls are TRBV7-3 and TRBJ1-1, with D perhaps TRBD1 (6 bases). The germline V gene encodes CDR1 SGHTA and CDR2 FQGTGA. The CDR3 loop spans 13 amino acids. Trimming removed 5 bases from V and 1 base from J, with 8 bases in between. The CDR3 is CASSLGANTEAFF. Written as DNA, the CDR3 is TGTGCCAGCAGCCTGGGGGCGAACACTGAAGCTTTCTTT.

This chain links TRBV5-1 with TRBJ2-3; 10 bases fit TRBD2. V was pared by 4 bases and J by 1 base, with 3 bases of the junction left unmatched. The CDR3 is 15 residues long. Looked up from germline, CDR1 is SGHRS and CDR2 is YFSETQ. The CDR3 here is CASSLLAGGTDTQYF. Here the CDR3 DNA reads TGCGCCAGCAGCCTCCTAGCGGGGGGCACAGATACGCAGTATTTT.

The CDR3 DNA follows: TGTGCCAGCAGTTTATTGGGACTAGCGGACACCTACAATGAGCAGTTCTTC. Encoded protein: CASSLLGLADTYNEQFF. The chain recombines TRBV27 with TRBJ2-1; 11 bases match TRBD2. This CDR3 comprises 17 residues. Trimming took 1 base from V and 2 from J; bases not matched to a gene: 4. CDR1 is MNHEY and CDR2 is SMNVEV in the germline V gene (reference sequence).